This TCR beta chain was sequenced for a study of blood T cell repertoires in COVID-19. Study information: The analysed material was cDNA or gDNA that came from T cells, B-cell-depleted T cells, or PBMCs.

Authors' data handling: Reference gene primer amplification gave nucleated cell count estimates. Measured with immunoSEQ multiplex PCR; TCRdb has only the in-frame clones, and not every one. V, J and clone size are those of that table, while D and trimming were read from the DNA. The table records fewer than 250,000 clones, roughly 84% of them present only once. V lost 5 bases, J lost 1 base, and 5 bases stayed unmatched. Germline values: CDR1 LNHDA, CDR2 SQIVND (reference sequence). This CDR3 is built from 16 residues. Recruited during active infection, patients (from Seattle) were subsequently followed longitudinally.

Sequenced material: peripheral blood. The receptor comes from an elderly woman with COVID-19, enrolled during active disease. This rearrangement joins TRBV19 to TRBJ2-3; 11 bases are shared with TRBD2. The chain's CDR3 is CASSPTTSGGTDTQYF. CDR3 coding DNA: TGTGCCAGTAGTCCAACGACTAGCGGGGGCACAGATACGCAGTATTTT.